Included here is one TCR beta chain sequence, with context. This entry is derived from a study of blood T cell repertoires in COVID-19. About the research overall: Sample material is recorded as cDNA or gDNA derived from T cells, B-cell-depleted T cells, or PBMCs.

TCRdb's table, derived via immunoSEQ multiplex PCR, lists solely in-frame clones and lacks some. This sample yields under 500,000 clones, of which roughly nine tenths are seen a single time; approximately 2% belongs to the top ten. The CDR3 sequence is 13 residues long. Trimming took 8 bases from V and 3 from J; bases not matched to a gene: 4. Germline loops: CDR1 SGHNT, CDR2 YYREEE (reference sequence). The rearrangement links TRBV5-4 to TRBJ2-5, with TRBD2 matching over 10 bases. Sequenced input: PBMCs or T cells enriched from blood (not recorded which). The receptor's source is a woman aged 18-29 years with acute COVID-19. The CDR3 bases are TGTGCCAGTTCTAGCGGGAGTGAAGAGACCCAGTACTTC. Translation gives CASSSGSEETQYF.